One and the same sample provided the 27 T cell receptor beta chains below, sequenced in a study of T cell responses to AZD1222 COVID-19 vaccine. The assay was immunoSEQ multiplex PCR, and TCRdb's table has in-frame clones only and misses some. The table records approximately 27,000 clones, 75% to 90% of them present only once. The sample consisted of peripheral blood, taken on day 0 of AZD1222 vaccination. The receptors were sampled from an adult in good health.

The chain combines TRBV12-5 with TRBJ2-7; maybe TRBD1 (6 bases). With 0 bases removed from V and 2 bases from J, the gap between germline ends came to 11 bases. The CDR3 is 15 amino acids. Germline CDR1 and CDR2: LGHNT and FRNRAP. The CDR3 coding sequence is TGTGCTAGTGGTTTGGTAACAGGGCGCACCTACGAGCAGTACTTC. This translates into CASGLVTGRTYEQYF. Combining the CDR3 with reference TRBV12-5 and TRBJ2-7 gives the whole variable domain DARVTQTPRHKVTEMGQEVTMRCQPILGHNTVFWYRQTMMQGLELLAYFRNRAPLDDSGMPKDRFSAEMPDATLATLKIQPSEPRDSAVYFCASGLVTGRTYEQYFGPGTRLTVT.

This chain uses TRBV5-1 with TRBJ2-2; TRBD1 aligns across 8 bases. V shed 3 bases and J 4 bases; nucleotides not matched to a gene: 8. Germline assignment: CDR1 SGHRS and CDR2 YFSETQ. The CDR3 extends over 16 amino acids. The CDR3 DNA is TGCGCCAGCAGCTACCAGGGGGCCCTGGGCACCGGGGAGCTGTTTTTT. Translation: CASSYQGALGTGELFF.

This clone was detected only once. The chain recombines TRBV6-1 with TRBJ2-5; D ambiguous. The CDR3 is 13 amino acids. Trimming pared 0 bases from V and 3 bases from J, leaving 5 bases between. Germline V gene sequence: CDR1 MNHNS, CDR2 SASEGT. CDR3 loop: CASSEATEETQYF. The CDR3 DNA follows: TGTGCCAGCAGTGAAGCCACCGAAGAGACCCAGTACTTC.

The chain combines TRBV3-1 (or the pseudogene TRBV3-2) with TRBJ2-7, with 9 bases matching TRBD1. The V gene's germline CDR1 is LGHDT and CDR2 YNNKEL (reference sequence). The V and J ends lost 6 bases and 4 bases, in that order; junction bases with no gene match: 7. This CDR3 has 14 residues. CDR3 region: CASSQGQGPYEQYF. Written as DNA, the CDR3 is TGTGCCAGCAGTCAGGGACAGGGCCCATACGAGCAGTACTTC.

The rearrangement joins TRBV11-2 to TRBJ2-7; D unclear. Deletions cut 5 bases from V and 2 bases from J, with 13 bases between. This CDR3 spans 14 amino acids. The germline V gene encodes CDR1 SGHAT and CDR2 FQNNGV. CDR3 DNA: TGTGCCAGCAGCATAACAATTGGGGCCTACGAGCAGTACTTC. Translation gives CASSITIGAYEQYF.

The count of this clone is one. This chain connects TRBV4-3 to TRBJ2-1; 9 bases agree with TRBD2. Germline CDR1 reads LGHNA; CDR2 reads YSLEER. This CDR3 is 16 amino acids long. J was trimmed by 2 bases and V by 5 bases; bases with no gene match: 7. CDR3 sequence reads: CASSFQLAGPYNEQFF. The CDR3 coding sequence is TGCGCCAGCAGCTTTCAGCTAGCGGGACCCTACAATGAGCAGTTCTTC.

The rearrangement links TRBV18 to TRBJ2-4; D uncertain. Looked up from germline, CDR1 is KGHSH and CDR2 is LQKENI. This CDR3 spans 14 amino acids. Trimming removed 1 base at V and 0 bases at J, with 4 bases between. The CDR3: CASSPLEAKNIQYF. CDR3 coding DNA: TGTGCCAGCTCACCACTAGAAGCCAAAAACATTCAGTACTTC.

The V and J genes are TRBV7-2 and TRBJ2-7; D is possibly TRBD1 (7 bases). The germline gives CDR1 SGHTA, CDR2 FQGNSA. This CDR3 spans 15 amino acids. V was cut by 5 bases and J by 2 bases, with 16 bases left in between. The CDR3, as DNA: TGTGCCAGCAGCCTTCGGACAGGACTACCCTACGAGCAGTACTTC. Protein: CASSLRTGLPYEQYF.

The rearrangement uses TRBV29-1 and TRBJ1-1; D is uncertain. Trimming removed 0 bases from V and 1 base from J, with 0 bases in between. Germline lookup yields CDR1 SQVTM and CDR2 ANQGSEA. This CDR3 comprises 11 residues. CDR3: CSVEENTEAFF. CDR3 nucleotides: TGCAGCGTTGAAGAGAACACTGAAGCTTTCTTT.

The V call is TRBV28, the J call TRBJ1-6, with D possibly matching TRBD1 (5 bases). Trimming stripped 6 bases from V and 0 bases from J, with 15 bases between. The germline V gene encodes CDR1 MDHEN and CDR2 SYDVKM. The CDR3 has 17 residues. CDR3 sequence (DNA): TGTGCCAGCAGGCGGGGGGGGATTAGCTCCTATAATTCACCCCTCCACTTT. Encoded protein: CASRRGGISSYNSPLHF.

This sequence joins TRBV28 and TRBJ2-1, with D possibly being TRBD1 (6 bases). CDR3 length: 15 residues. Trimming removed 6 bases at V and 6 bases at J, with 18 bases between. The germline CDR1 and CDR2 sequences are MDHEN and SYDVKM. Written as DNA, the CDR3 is TGTGCCAGCAGCCCCCTCGACAGGAGTACCAATGAGCAGTTCTTC. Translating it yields CASSPLDRSTNEQFF. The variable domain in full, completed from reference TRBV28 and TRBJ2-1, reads DVKVTQSSRYLVKRTGEKVFLECVQDMDHENMFWYRQDPGLGLRLIYFSYDVKMKEKGDIPEGYSVSREKKERFSLILESASTNQTSMYLCASSPLDRSTNEQFFGPGTRLTVL.

CDR3 bases: TGTGCCAGCAGCAAAGGACAGCGTAACCTGAACACTGAAGCTTTCTTT. Encoded protein: CASSKGQRNLNTEAFF. This chain links TRBV7-2 with TRBJ1-1; maybe TRBD1 (6 bases). Germline loops: CDR1 SGHTA, CDR2 FQGNSA. The CDR3 sequence is 16 residues long. The ends were cut back, 5 bases at V and 0 bases at J, with 16 bases in the middle.

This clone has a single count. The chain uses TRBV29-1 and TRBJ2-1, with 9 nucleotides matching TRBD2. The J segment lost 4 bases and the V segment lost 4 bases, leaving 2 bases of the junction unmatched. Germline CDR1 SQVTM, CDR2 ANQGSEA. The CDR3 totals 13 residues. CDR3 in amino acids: CSVGTSAYNEQFF. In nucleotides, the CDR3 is TGCAGCGTTGGGACTAGCGCGTACAATGAGCAGTTCTTC.

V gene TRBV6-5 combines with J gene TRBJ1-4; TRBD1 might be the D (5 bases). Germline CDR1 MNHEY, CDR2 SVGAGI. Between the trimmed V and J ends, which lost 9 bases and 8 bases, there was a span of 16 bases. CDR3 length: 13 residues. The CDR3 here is CASGGWQPEKLFF. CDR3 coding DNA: TGTGCCAGTGGGGGATGGCAGCCGGAAAAACTGTTTTTT.

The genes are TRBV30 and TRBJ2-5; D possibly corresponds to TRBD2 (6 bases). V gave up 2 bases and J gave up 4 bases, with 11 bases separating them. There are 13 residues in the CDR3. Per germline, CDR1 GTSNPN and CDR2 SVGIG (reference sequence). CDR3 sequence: CAWSPTGRETQYF. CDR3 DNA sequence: TGTGCCTGGAGTCCCACCGGGAGAGAGACCCAGTACTTC.

CDR3 in amino acids: CASSETGPSYNEQFF. For the CDR3, the DNA is TGTGCCAGCAGTGAAACCGGGCCCTCCTACAATGAGCAGTTCTTC. The chain uses TRBV2 and TRBJ2-1; D is undetermined. Deletions cut 2 bases from V and 0 bases from J, with 8 bases between. CDR1 is SNHLY and CDR2 is FYNNEI in the germline V gene. The length of the CDR3 is 15 residues.

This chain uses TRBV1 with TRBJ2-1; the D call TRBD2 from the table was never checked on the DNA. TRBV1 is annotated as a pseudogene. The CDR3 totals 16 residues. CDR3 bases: TGCACCAGCAGCCAAGATCGGGGGGCCAGCTACAATGAGCAGTTCTTC. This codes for CTSSQDRGASYNEQFF.

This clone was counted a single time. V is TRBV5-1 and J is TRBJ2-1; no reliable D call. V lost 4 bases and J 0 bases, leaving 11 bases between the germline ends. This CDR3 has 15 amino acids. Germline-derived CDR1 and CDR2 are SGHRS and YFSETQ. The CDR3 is CASSGPQSSYNEQFF. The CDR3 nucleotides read TGCGCCAGCAGCGGGCCTCAAAGCTCCTACAATGAGCAGTTCTTC.

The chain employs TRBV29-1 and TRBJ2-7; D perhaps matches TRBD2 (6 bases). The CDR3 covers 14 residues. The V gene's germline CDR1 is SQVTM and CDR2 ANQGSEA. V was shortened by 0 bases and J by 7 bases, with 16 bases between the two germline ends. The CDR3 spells CSVEDLRRGSEQYF. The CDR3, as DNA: TGCAGCGTTGAAGATCTGAGACGGGGGAGTGAGCAGTACTTC.

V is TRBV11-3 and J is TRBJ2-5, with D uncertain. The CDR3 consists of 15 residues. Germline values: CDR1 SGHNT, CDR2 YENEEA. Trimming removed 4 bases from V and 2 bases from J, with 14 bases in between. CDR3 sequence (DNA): TGTGCCAGCAGCTCGCGCAAGGGAATGCAAGAGACCCAGTACTTC. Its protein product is CASSSRKGMQETQYF.

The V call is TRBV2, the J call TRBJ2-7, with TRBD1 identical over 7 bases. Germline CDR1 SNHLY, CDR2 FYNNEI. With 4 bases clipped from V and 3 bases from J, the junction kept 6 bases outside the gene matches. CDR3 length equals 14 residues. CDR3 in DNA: TGTGCCAGCAGTGCCCGGGACAGACACTACGAGCAGTACTTC. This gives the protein CASSARDRHYEQYF.

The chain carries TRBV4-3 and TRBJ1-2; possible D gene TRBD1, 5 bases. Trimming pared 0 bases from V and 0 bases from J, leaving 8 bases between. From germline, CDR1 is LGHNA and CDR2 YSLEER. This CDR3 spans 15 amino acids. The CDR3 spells CASSQDGAANYGYTF. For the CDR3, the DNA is TGCGCCAGCAGCCAAGATGGGGCAGCTAACTATGGCTACACCTTC.

Here the CDR3 DNA reads TGTGCCATCAGGAAGGGCACAGACTATGGCTACACCTTC. It encodes CAIRKGTDYGYTF. This chain uses TRBV10-3 with TRBJ1-2, with D unclear. The CDR3 covers 13 residues. Trimming cost V 6 bases and J 3 bases, with 11 bases left between them. Germline lookup yields CDR1 ENHRY and CDR2 SYGVKD.

The chain's CDR3 is CATRQGETQYF. DNA of the CDR3: TGTGCCACCCGCCAGGGGGAGACCCAGTACTTC. V gene TRBV10-3 combines with J gene TRBJ2-5; D perhaps matches TRBD1 (6 bases). CDR3 length: 11 amino acids. Trimming left V 10 bases short and J 5 bases short, with 11 bases between. Looked up from germline, CDR1 is ENHRY and CDR2 is SYGVKD.

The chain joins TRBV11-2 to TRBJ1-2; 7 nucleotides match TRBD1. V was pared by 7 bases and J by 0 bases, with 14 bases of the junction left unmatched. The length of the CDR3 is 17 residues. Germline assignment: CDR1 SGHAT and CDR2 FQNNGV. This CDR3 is CASTPPWGTEANYGYTF. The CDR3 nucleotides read TGTGCCAGCACCCCGCCCTGGGGGACAGAAGCTAACTATGGCTACACCTTC. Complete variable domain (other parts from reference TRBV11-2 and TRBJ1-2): EAGVAQSPRYKIIEKRQSVAFWCNPISGHATLYWYQQILGQGPKLLIQFQNNGVVDDSQLPKDRFSAERLKGVDSTLKIQPAKLEDSAVYLCASTPPWGTEANYGYTFGSGTRLTVV.

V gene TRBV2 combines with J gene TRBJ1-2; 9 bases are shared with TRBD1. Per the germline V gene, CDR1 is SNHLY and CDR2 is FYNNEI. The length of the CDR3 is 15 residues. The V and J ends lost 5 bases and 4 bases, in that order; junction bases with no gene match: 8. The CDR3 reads CASSQDRGGSYGYTF. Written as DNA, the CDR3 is TGTGCCAGCAGTCAGGACAGGGGTGGTTCCTATGGCTACACCTTC.

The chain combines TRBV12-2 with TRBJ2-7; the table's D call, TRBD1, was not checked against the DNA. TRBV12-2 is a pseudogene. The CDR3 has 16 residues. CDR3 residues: CASRLHSLGDSYEQYF. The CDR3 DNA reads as TGTGCAAGTCGCCTTCACTCTTTAGGGGATTCCTACGAGCAGTACTTC.